There are a few counts of the clone carrying this T cell receptor (beta chain). Its antigen is currently unknown. Full-length variable regions came from constant-region reverse primers plus semi-nested Nested Universal Primer A PCR. TCRdb ran MiXCR on the 5' RACE reads and lists one entry per CDR3 protein. The data contain about 61,000 distinct CDR3 sequences, around 30% of them singletons. Study findings and constraints: Greatest tumor Treg TCR overlap was with tumor naive CD4+ cells. The larger-cohort validation was restricted to a single TCR beta V-J rearrangement rather than whole repertoires.

Germline assignment: CDR1 SEHNR and CDR2 FQNEAQ (reference sequence). V dropped 11 bases and J dropped 2 bases, with 15 bases sitting between them. The CDR3 loop spans 13 amino acids. CD25-based Treg depletion was applied to purified naive CD4+ T cells. This chain connects TRBV7-9 to TRBJ1-2, with a possible D match to TRBD1 (6 bases). The TCR comes from a female donor with breast cancer. Sequenced sample: tumor-infiltrating naive CD4+ T cells sorted from the breast tumor. Subset here: naive CD4+ T cells, CD4+CD45RA+CD25-. For the CDR3, the DNA is TGTGCCGGGGGGGGGCAGTCGAACTATGGCTACACCTTC. Translated: CAGGGQSNYGYTF.